The 22 T cell receptor beta chains below all came from one sample that was sequenced in a study of T cells in localized non-small cell lung cancer. The protocol was immunoSEQ multiplex PCR, while the TCRdb copy is restricted to in-frame clones and leaves out a portion. Counted here are 70,000 or so clones, approximately 84% occurring once; the ten biggest clones make up 1.3%. Here the sequenced sample was peripheral blood, taken before any cancer treatment. Receptors were obtained from a female donor over 55 with stage I lung adenocarcinoma.

Only one count was recorded for this clone. V usage is TRBV19 and J usage is TRBJ1-5; the D gene is possibly TRBD1 (5 bases). The CDR3 runs 15 residues. Germline CDR1 and CDR2: LNHDA and SQIVND (reference sequence). V lost 2 bases and J lost 6, with 14 bases in between. The CDR3 reads CASSIQGGLSQPQHF. The DNA for the CDR3 is TGTGCCAGTAGTATACAGGGCGGTTTGAGTCAGCCCCAGCATTTT.

Comments on this clone: Additional DNA sequences in this sample encode the identical CDR3. The rearrangement links TRBV7-2 to TRBJ2-2; 8 nucleotides agree with TRBD1. The V segment lost 3 bases and the J segment 1 base; nucleotides outside the gene matches: 4. The CDR3 extends over 16 amino acids. The V gene's germline CDR1 is SGHTA and CDR2 FQGNSA. The CDR3 bases are TGTGCCAGCAGCTTCCCAGGACAGGGGAACACCGGGGAGCTGTTTTTT. This sequence encodes CASSFPGQGNTGELFF.

The chain combines TRBV4-2 with TRBJ2-1; 8 nucleotides match TRBD2. With 4 bases clipped from V and 5 bases from J, the junction kept 7 bases outside the gene matches. Germline V gene data show CDR1 as LGHNA and CDR2 as YNFKEQ. There are 15 residues in the CDR3. As DNA, the CDR3 is TGTGCCAGCAGCCCTGGGACTAGTGAGGACAATGAGCAGTTCTTC. As protein: CASSPGTSEDNEQFF.

V usage is TRBV6-1 and J usage is TRBJ1-3; D is undetermined. Germline CDR1 reads MNHNS; CDR2 reads SASEGT. The CDR3 loop spans 13 amino acids. V lost 2 bases and J 5 bases, leaving 7 bases between the germline ends. CDR3 region: CASSEYLRNTIYF. The CDR3 coding sequence is TGTGCCAGCAGTGAATACCTTAGAAACACCATATATTTT.

A word on this clone: The same CDR3 is also encoded by other DNA sequences in this sample. CDR3 in amino acids: CASSSLAGLAKNIQYF. The CDR3 DNA is TGTGCCAGCAGTTCCCTAGCGGGACTAGCCAAAAACATTCAGTACTTC. The chain employs TRBV28 and TRBJ2-4; TRBD2 aligns across 9 bases. This CDR3 has 16 residues. Germline CDR1 reads MDHEN; CDR2 reads SYDVKM. V shed 4 bases, J shed 0 bases, and the junction held 4 bases outside the gene matches. The full variable domain, rest sourced from reference TRBV28 and TRBJ2-4, is DVKVTQSSRYLVKRTGEKVFLECVQDMDHENMFWYRQDPGLGLRLIYFSYDVKMKEKGDIPEGYSVSREKKERFSLILESASTNQTSMYLCASSSLAGLAKNIQYFGAGTRLSVL.

V and J are TRBV29-1 and TRBJ2-7; TRBD1 matches 7 bases. CDR3 size: 13 residues. Per germline, CDR1 SQVTM and CDR2 ANQGSEA. Unmatched junction bases numbered 4, after V lost 2 bases and J lost 3 bases. CDR3 loop: CSVEKGDSYEQYF. DNA for the CDR3: TGCAGCGTTGAAAAGGGGGACAGCTACGAGCAGTACTTC.

This clone was observed a single time. The chain couples TRBV2 to TRBJ1-5; D is unresolved. Trimming shortened V by 5 bases and J by 0 bases, and 5 bases separated the two germline ends. The CDR3 is 13 residues long. Germline CDR1 reads SNHLY; CDR2 reads FYNNEI. The CDR3 sequence: CASSFDSNQPQHF. Written as DNA, the CDR3 is TGTGCCAGCAGTTTTGATAGCAATCAGCCCCAGCATTTT.

This sequence joins TRBV7-6 and TRBJ2-3, with 8 bases fitting TRBD2. The CDR3 is 18 residues long. Per germline, CDR1 SGHVS and CDR2 FNYEAQ. V shed 2 bases and J 2 bases; nucleotides not matched to a gene: 12. The CDR3 is CASSLSPPTSGYTDTQYF. CDR3 sequence (DNA): TGTGCCAGCAGCTTATCCCCCCCAACTAGCGGCTACACAGATACGCAGTATTTT. Full variable domain (missing parts from reference TRBV7-6 and TRBJ2-3): GAGVSQSPRYKVTKRGQDVALRCDPISGHVSLYWYRQALGQGPEFLTYFNYEAQQDKSGLPNDRFSAERPEGSISTLTIQRTEQRDSAMYRCASSLSPPTSGYTDTQYFGPGTRLTVL.

The rearrangement joins TRBV5-1 to TRBJ1-3; D gene unclear. This CDR3 is 14 amino acids long. Trimming removed 0 bases at V and 4 bases at J, with 8 bases between. The V gene's germline CDR1 is SGHRS and CDR2 YFSETQ. CDR3 DNA: TGCGCCAGCAGCTTGGCCCCGGGGGGAAACACCATATATTTT. Protein sequence: CASSLAPGGNTIYF.

The chain uses TRBV14 and TRBJ1-6, with a tentative D call TRBD1 (6 bases). The CDR3 consists of 14 residues. The V end lost 4 bases, the J end lost 2 bases, and 6 bases lay between the germline ends. Germline V gives CDR1 SGHDN, CDR2 FVKESK. Here the CDR3 reads CASSRDTYNSPLHF. The CDR3 coding sequence is TGTGCCAGCAGCCGGGACACCTATAATTCACCCCTCCACTTT.

The CDR3: CASSLAGGSTDTQYF. The CDR3 region has the DNA TGTGCCAGCAGCTTAGCGGGAGGAAGCACAGATACGCAGTATTTT. The gene calls are TRBV7-9 and TRBJ2-3; the D gene is possibly TRBD2 (6 bases). Germline values: CDR1 SEHNR, CDR2 FQNEAQ (reference sequence). The CDR3 totals 15 residues. Trimming took 0 bases from V and 0 from J, leaving 7 bases between them.

The V and J genes are TRBV28 and TRBJ1-2; D is ambiguous. The germline V gene encodes CDR1 MDHEN and CDR2 SYDVKM. This CDR3 spans 15 amino acids. The ends were cut back, 6 bases at V and 0 bases at J, with 14 bases in the middle. The CDR3 nucleotides are TGTGCCAGCAGCACTTGGGAGTTCGCTAACTATGGCTACACCTTC. Translation gives CASSTWEFANYGYTF.

The V gene is TRBV6-5, the J gene TRBJ1-2; D remains unclear. Trimming removed 7 bases from V and 8 bases from J, with 17 bases in between. The CDR3 length is 13 residues. Germline-derived CDR1 and CDR2 are MNHEY and SVGAGI. The CDR3 DNA reads TGTGCCAGCAAGGTTTCCGGGCTTCACGGCTACACCTTC. This translates into CASKVSGLHGYTF.

This chain joins TRBV27 and TRBJ1-2; 9 bases align to TRBD1. This CDR3 has 13 amino acids. CDR1 is MNHEY, CDR2 SMNVEV, per germline (reference sequence). V lost 3 bases to trimming and J lost 6 bases; unmatched junction nucleotides: 2. CDR3 sequence reads: CASSFGTGNGYTF. CDR3 coding DNA: TGTGCCAGCAGTTTCGGGACAGGGAATGGCTACACCTTC.

The gene calls are TRBV10-3 and TRBJ2-3; D unclear. V shed 3 bases and J shed 2 bases, with 12 bases lying between them. Germline CDR1 reads ENHRY; CDR2 reads SYGVKD. The CDR3 is 15 amino acids. The CDR3 nucleotides read TGTGCCATCAGTGACTCTAACGCTAACACAGATACGCAGTATTTT. This gives the protein CAISDSNANTDTQYF.

The CDR3 reads CASEEGGDSYEQYF. DNA of the CDR3: TGTGCCAGCGAGGAGGGGGGGGACTCCTACGAGCAGTACTTC. The chain employs TRBV2 and TRBJ2-7, with a possible D match to TRBD2 (7 bases). Trimming took 8 bases from V and 0 from J, leaving 14 bases between them. The CDR3 extends over 14 amino acids. Germline CDR1 SNHLY, CDR2 FYNNEI.

This chain joins TRBV5-1 and TRBJ2-2, with D perhaps matching TRBD1 (6 bases). With 4 bases removed from V and 2 bases from J, the gap between germline ends came to 12 bases. This CDR3 spans 15 amino acids. From germline, CDR1 is SGHRS and CDR2 YFSETQ. The CDR3 DNA reads as TGCGCCAGCAGCGCGACGACAGGAAACACCGGGGAGCTGTTTTTT. It yields the protein CASSATTGNTGELFF.

This rearrangement joins TRBV7-9 to TRBJ1-2, with D hard to call. Trimming stripped 1 base from V and 3 bases from J, with 12 bases between. This CDR3 comprises 15 residues. The germline CDR1 and CDR2 sequences are SEHNR and FQNEAQ (reference sequence). CDR3 bases: TGTGCCAGCAGCTTAGATTTGGCAGAGCACTATGGCTACACCTTC. This codes for CASSLDLAEHYGYTF.

V gene TRBV2 combines with J gene TRBJ2-5, with unresolved D. The length of the CDR3 is 12 residues. Germline lookup yields CDR1 SNHLY and CDR2 FYNNEI. Trimming removed 2 bases from V and 3 bases from J, with 4 bases in between. CDR3 amino acids: CASSEQEETQYF. Here the CDR3 DNA reads TGTGCCAGCAGTGAACAGGAAGAGACCCAGTACTTC.

This clone was recorded a few times. Written as DNA, the CDR3 is TGTGCCAGCAGCACTCTGACAGGGCGGAGGGAGACCCAGTACTTC. Its translation: CASSTLTGRRETQYF. The V call is TRBV5-4, the J call TRBJ2-5; the match to TRBD1 covers 7 bases. The CDR3 covers 15 residues. The V gene end was trimmed by 4 bases and the J gene end by 5 bases; junction bases not matched to a gene: 11. Germline CDR1 reads SGHNT; CDR2 reads YYREEE (reference sequence).

The chain employs TRBV6-5 and TRBJ2-2; D is ambiguous. This CDR3 comprises 12 residues. Trimming cost V 7 bases and J 6 bases, with 9 bases left between them. CDR1 MNHEY and CDR2 SVGAGI come from the germline V gene. The CDR3 DNA sequence: TGTGCCAGCACTAACCGACCCGGGGAGCTGTTTTTT. Translated: CASTNRPGELFF.

This clone came up many times. The V call is TRBV7-6, the J call TRBJ2-2; maybe TRBD1 (6 bases). Germline assignment: CDR1 SGHVS and CDR2 FNYEAQ. CDR3 length: 15 residues. V shed 3 bases and J shed 6 bases, with 14 bases lying between them. The CDR3 DNA follows: TGTGCCAGCAGCTTCCTTTACAGGGCTCCCGGGGAGCTGTTTTTT. Amino acids: CASSFLYRAPGELFF.